Listed here is a single T cell receptor (beta chain). The antigen is undetermined. A much larger clone lies a single base off, so this may be a read error. The data derive from a study of blood T cells in healthy people across ages. Study-level results: Long-lived donors exceeded aged donors in naive CD4+ cells and diversity. Per-million-T-cell TCR beta diversity fell roughly linearly with age.

Healthy Caucasian individuals from Russia aged roughly 6 to 90 served as donors. Drawing of peripheral blood yielded roughly 9.3 milliliters from each donor. A sample-barcoded 5' primer and a J-beta primer mix were used in a second PCR of roughly 7 to 11 cycles. Via MiXCR, TCRdb re-called the 5' RACE reads, giving one row per CDR3 protein. The data contain approximately 1.5 million distinct CDR3 sequences, roughly two fifths of them singletons. The CDR3 contains 17 residues. The germline V gene encodes CDR1 SGHDT and CDR2 YYEEEE. Trimming cost V 4 bases and J 11 bases; bases outside gene matches: 17. This chain joins TRBV5-6 and TRBJ2-5, with TRBD2 matching over 13 bases. Sequenced material: blood. This clonotype was sampled from a woman aged 18-30 years in good health. CDR3 protein: CASSRLTGLAGADEQYF. The CDR3 region has the DNA TGTGCCAGCAGCCGCTTAACCGGACTAGCGGGGGCTGATGAGCAGTACTTC.